The 25 T cell receptor beta chains given below trace back to one sample, sequenced in a study of cytomegalovirus exposure and HLA in healthy donors. Both 60 Vbeta primers and 13 Jbeta primers went into the PCR. The repertoire was sequenced with immunoSEQ multiplex PCR; TCRdb's copy has only in-frame clones and lacks some. The sample has around 150,000 clones, 75% seen once. Sample: PBMCs. The receptors come from a woman aged 40 to 55 in good health and CMV-seropositive.

As DNA, the CDR3 is TGTGCCAGCTCACTGGGACAGGGGAGGAGTGGCAATCAGCCCCAGCATTTT. Translation gives CASSLGQGRSGNQPQHF. The rearrangement links TRBV18 to TRBJ1-5; TRBD1 aligns across 10 bases. This CDR3 has 17 amino acids. Per germline, CDR1 KGHSH and CDR2 LQKENI. The ends lost 4 bases at V and 2 bases at J; junction bases unmatched: 8.

This chain uses TRBV30 with TRBJ1-4; the D is unclear. The V and J ends lost 8 bases and 6 bases respectively, with 16 bases between them. Germline V lookup: CDR1 GTSNPN, CDR2 SVGIG (reference sequence). CDR3 size: 13 residues. DNA for the CDR3: TGTGCCCAGAGCCCAGGTGTGGATGAAAAACTGTTTTTT. Its translation: CAQSPGVDEKLFF.

The chain couples TRBV6-1 to TRBJ2-1; 10 bases are a match to TRBD2. J lost 8 bases, V lost 4 bases, and 8 bases had no gene match. CDR3 size: 15 residues. The V gene's germline CDR1 is MNHNS and CDR2 SASEGT. CDR3 nucleotides: TGTGCCAGCAGTGCAGAGCTAGCGGGAGTCTATGAGCAGTTCTTC. It yields the protein CASSAELAGVYEQFF.

The chain couples TRBV15 to TRBJ2-7; TRBD1 agrees at 7 bases. The CDR3 extends over 14 amino acids. Germline-derived CDR1 and CDR2 are LNHNV and YYDKDF (reference sequence). V gave up 5 bases and J gave up 7 bases; unmatched junction bases: 11. CDR3 amino acids: CATSPTVAGGEQYF. The CDR3 region has the DNA TGTGCCACCAGCCCCACGGTGGCAGGGGGAGAGCAGTACTTC.

This clone was detected only once. The chain links TRBV19 to TRBJ1-2, with D perhaps matching TRBD1 (6 bases). This CDR3 has 15 residues. The germline CDR1 and CDR2 sequences are LNHDA and SQIVND (reference sequence). Deletions cut 7 bases from V and 5 bases from J, with 20 bases between. This chain's CDR3 is CASKARDTHFYGYTF. In nucleotides, the CDR3 is TGTGCCAGTAAAGCCCGGGACACCCACTTTTATGGCTACACCTTC.

The V gene is TRBV6-5, the J gene TRBJ1-2; D is possibly TRBD1 (5 bases). Trimming removed 6 bases from V and 4 bases from J, with 12 bases in between. The CDR3 is 13 amino acids. CDR1 is MNHEY and CDR2 is SVGAGI in the germline V gene. The CDR3 DNA sequence: TGTGCCAGCAGGATAGACAGACGCTATGGCTACACCTTC. Residues: CASRIDRRYGYTF.

V is TRBV28 and J is TRBJ2-3; D is undetermined. V shed 7 bases and J shed 0 bases, with 11 bases lying between them. The CDR3 is 14 amino acids. Germline V gene sequence: CDR1 MDHEN, CDR2 SYDVKM. The CDR3 DNA is TGTGCCAGCACGGTTGAGCCTAGCACAGATACGCAGTATTTT. Protein sequence: CASTVEPSTDTQYF. The entire variable domain, with the rest obtained from reference TRBV28 and TRBJ2-3, is as follows: DVKVTQSSRYLVKRTGEKVFLECVQDMDHENMFWYRQDPGLGLRLIYFSYDVKMKEKGDIPEGYSVSREKKERFSLILESASTNQTSMYLCASTVEPSTDTQYFGPGTRLTVL.

The rearrangement links TRBV5-1 to TRBJ2-1; 7 positions agree with TRBD1. This CDR3 is built from 15 residues. Germline CDR1 SGHRS, CDR2 YFSETQ. Unmatched junction bases numbered 7, after V lost 3 bases and J lost 4 bases. This chain's CDR3 is CASSSRTGDYNEQFF. The CDR3 DNA reads TGCGCCAGCAGCTCCCGGACAGGAGATTACAATGAGCAGTTCTTC.

The chain links TRBV2 to TRBJ2-5; TRBD2 aligns across 10 bases. J was trimmed by 4 bases and V by 4 bases; bases with no gene match: 15. The CDR3 runs 18 residues. Germline CDR1 is SNHLY and CDR2 is FYNNEI. CDR3 bases: TGTGCCAGCAGTGGATCCCCCCGGCTAGCGGGAGTTAGAGAGACCCAGTACTTC. Translating it yields CASSGSPRLAGVRETQYF.

The J gene is TRBJ2-2, the V gene TRBV28, with 7 nucleotides matching TRBD1. This CDR3 has 15 residues. Trimming took 8 bases from V and 0 from J; bases not matched to a gene: 6. Germline V gives CDR1 MDHEN, CDR2 SYDVKM. The CDR3: CASLGQLANTGELFF. DNA of the CDR3: TGTGCCAGCCTGGGACAGCTGGCGAACACCGGGGAGCTGTTTTTT.

DNA of the CDR3: TGCGCCAGCAGCCAAGAACTAGGAGCGGATTTGGGGGAGCAGTACTTC. It is translated as CASSQELGADLGEQYF. The chain uses TRBV4-3 and TRBJ2-7, with a possible D match to TRBD2 (5 bases). The CDR3 is 16 residues long. Deletions cut 0 bases from V and 7 bases from J, with 19 bases between. Germline V lookup: CDR1 LGHNA, CDR2 YSLEER.

The chain links TRBV29-1 to TRBJ2-3; TRBD1 agrees at 8 bases. V lost 7 bases to trimming and J lost 1 base; unmatched junction nucleotides: 4. CDR1 SQVTM and CDR2 ANQGSEA come from the germline V gene. The CDR3 totals 13 residues. CDR3 protein: CSDDRGGTDTQYF. CDR3 sequence (DNA): TGCAGCGACGACAGGGGTGGCACAGATACGCAGTATTTT.

This clone was counted a single time. V usage is TRBV15 and J usage is TRBJ1-1, with D unresolved. This CDR3 is built from 15 residues. Germline V gene data show CDR1 as LNHNV and CDR2 as YYDKDF (reference sequence). The ends were cut back, 0 bases at V and 3 bases at J, with 11 bases in the middle. CDR3 sequence: CATSRDFLRDTEAFF. The DNA of the CDR3 is TGTGCCACCAGCAGAGATTTCTTGCGGGACACTGAAGCTTTCTTT.

The rearrangement joins TRBV6-1 to TRBJ1-3; tentative D call: TRBD1 (5 bases). Germline assignment: CDR1 MNHNS and CDR2 SASEGT. This CDR3 comprises 17 residues. The V end lost 1 base, the J end lost 3 bases, and 16 bases lay between the germline ends. The CDR3 DNA reads as TGTGCCAGCAGTGAAGGGGCAGGGCCGTTGGTTGGAAACACCATATATTTT. It codes for CASSEGAGPLVGNTIYF.

The chain recombines TRBV10-1 with TRBJ2-2, with D possibly being TRBD2 (6 bases). Germline V gene lookup returns CDR1 WNHNN and CDR2 SYGVQD (reference sequence). The CDR3 has 13 residues. V dropped 4 bases and J dropped 5 bases, with 8 bases sitting between them. The CDR3 loop reads CASSVRETGELFF. CDR3 sequence (DNA): TGCGCCAGCAGTGTCCGGGAGACCGGGGAGCTGTTTTTT.

There are a few counts of this clone. The chain couples TRBV27 to TRBJ1-4, with 10 positions matching TRBD1. Germline assignment: CDR1 MNHEY and CDR2 SMNVEV (reference sequence). J was trimmed by 3 bases and V by 3 bases; bases with no gene match: 1. This CDR3 spans 15 amino acids. The CDR3 sequence: CASSLTGGSNEKLFF. DNA for the CDR3: TGTGCCAGCAGTTTGACAGGGGGCTCTAATGAAAAACTGTTTTTT.

This clone appeared a few times. The sample holds other DNA sequences that translate to the same CDR3. The chain uses TRBV15 and TRBJ2-7; D perhaps matches TRBD2 (7 bases). Germline V gene data show CDR1 as LNHNV and CDR2 as YYDKDF (reference sequence). V was pared by 1 base and J by 11 bases, with 12 bases between. CDR3 length: 12 residues. The DNA for the CDR3 is TGTGCCACCAGCAGAGGCGGGGGCGTGAAGTACTTC. It translates to CATSRGGGVKYF.

The chain carries TRBV19 and TRBJ1-4, with TRBD1 matching 9 bases. Germline trimming cut 9 bases from V and 0 bases from J; bases unmatched to any gene: 5. From germline, CDR1 is LNHDA and CDR2 SQIVND (reference sequence). The CDR3 length is 15 residues. CDR3 sequence: CASTRQGATNEKLFF. CDR3 DNA: TGTGCCAGCACCCGACAGGGGGCAACTAATGAAAAACTGTTTTTT.

The chain recombines TRBV7-3 with TRBJ2-3; perhaps TRBD1 as D (6 bases). Trimming took 5 bases from V and 3 from J, leaving 12 bases between them. The CDR3 loop spans 14 amino acids. Germline lookup yields CDR1 SGHTA and CDR2 FQGTGA. The DNA for the CDR3 is TGTGCCAGCAGCACGGGACAAGGGACAGATACGCAGTATTTT. Protein: CASSTGQGTDTQYF.

The chain uses TRBV6-5 and TRBJ2-5, with 10 bases that match TRBD2. The tail of the sequence fits TRBJ2-7 better, so the J call may be wrong. The CDR3 covers 15 residues. CDR1 and CDR2 (germline): MNHEY, SVGAGI. As DNA, the CDR3 is TGTGCCAGCAGTTACGATAGTAGCGGGAGGTACGAGCAGTACTTC. It is translated as CASSYDSSGRYEQYF.

This chain joins TRBV4-3 and TRBJ2-7; 10 bases agree with TRBD2. Germline CDR1 is LGHNA and CDR2 is YSLEER. After removal of 4 bases from V and 3 bases from J, the junction contained 9 bases not matched to a gene. CDR3 size: 16 residues. The CDR3 DNA follows: TGCGCCAGCAGCCCAACCGGGACTAGCGATTTCTACGAGCAGTACTTC. Translating gives CASSPTGTSDFYEQYF.

The J gene is TRBJ2-3, the V gene TRBV27; a possible D gene is TRBD1 (6 bases). Germline assignment: CDR1 MNHEY and CDR2 SMNVEV (reference sequence). This CDR3 comprises 15 residues. V was clipped by 7 bases and J by 2 bases, with 16 bases between them. CDR3 bases: TGTGCCAGCATGGCCGGACAGTCAAACACAGATACGCAGTATTTT. It yields the protein CASMAGQSNTDTQYF.

The chain recombines TRBV4-1 with TRBJ2-5; possibly TRBD2 for D (6 bases). The J call may be wrong; the DNA end is better matched by TRBJ2-7. Per germline, CDR1 MGHRA and CDR2 YSYEKL. CDR3 length: 18 amino acids. The CDR3 region is CASSLPSGAAGKFYEQYF. CDR3 DNA sequence: TGCGCCAGCAGCCTCCCGTCGGGTGCCGCGGGGAAATTCTACGAGCAGTACTTC.

This clone occurred a few times. The chain has TRBV11-1 and TRBJ2-1; D remains ambiguous. CDR1 is SGHAT, CDR2 FQDESV, per germline (reference sequence). The V and J ends lost 3 bases and 5 bases respectively, with 14 bases between them. The CDR3 contains 15 residues. The CDR3 protein is CASSLNPRGNNEQFF. The CDR3 DNA is TGTGCCAGCAGCTTGAACCCCCGAGGTAACAATGAGCAGTTCTTC.

The V and J genes are TRBV28 and TRBJ2-1, with D possibly being TRBD2 (6 bases). V dropped 4 bases and J dropped 9 bases, with 19 bases sitting between them. Germline V gene data show CDR1 as MDHEN and CDR2 as SYDVKM. CDR3 length equals 15 residues. CDR3 protein: CASSSPGLQSGEQFF. CDR3 bases: TGTGCCAGCAGTTCCCCGGGACTCCAGTCGGGTGAGCAGTTCTTC.